Listed here is a single TCR beta chain. Its target is unknown. The germline CDR1 and CDR2 sequences are MGHRA and YSYEKL. This CDR3 comprises 15 residues. The J segment lost 1 base and the V segment lost 4 bases, leaving 6 bases of the junction unmatched. The sample originates from a study of vaccination effects on CD4 cells after COVID-19. In the ViraFEST assay, antigen-specific CD4+ clonotypes were identified by expansion after peptide-pool stimulation. Cultured cells yielded isolated CD4+ T cells after 10 days. Nucleocapsid antibodies were negative in the vaccine recipients, who had never had SARS-CoV-2 infection. Assay: immunoSEQ multiplex PCR; the TCRdb copy retains only in-frame clones and omits some. The table has 55,000 to 75,000 clones, approximately 72% seen once.

This sequence was found in a human donor who received a COVID-19 vaccine. Source: CD4+ T cells from PBMCs cultured with HCoV-OC43 spike peptides, taken before COVID-19 vaccination. Subset here: HCoV-OC43 spike overlapping peptide pool stimulation. V gene TRBV4-1 combines with J gene TRBJ1-1; TRBD1 matches at 7 bases. In DNA form, the CDR3 reads TGCGCCAGCAGCCCCCGGACAGGAGCGAACACTGAAGCTTTCTTT. Its protein is CASSPRTGANTEAFF.